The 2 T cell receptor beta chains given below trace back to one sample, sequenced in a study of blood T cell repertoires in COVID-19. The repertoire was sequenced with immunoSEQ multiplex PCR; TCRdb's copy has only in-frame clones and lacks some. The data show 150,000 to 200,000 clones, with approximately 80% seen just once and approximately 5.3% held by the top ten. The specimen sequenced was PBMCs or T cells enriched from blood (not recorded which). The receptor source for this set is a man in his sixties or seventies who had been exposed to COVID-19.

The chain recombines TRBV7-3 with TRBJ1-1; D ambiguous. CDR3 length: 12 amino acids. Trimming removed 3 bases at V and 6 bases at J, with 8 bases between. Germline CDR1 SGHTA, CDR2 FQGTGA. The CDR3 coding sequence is TGTGCCAGCAGCTTCGGTGAATCTGAAGCTTTCTTT. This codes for CASSFGESEAFF.

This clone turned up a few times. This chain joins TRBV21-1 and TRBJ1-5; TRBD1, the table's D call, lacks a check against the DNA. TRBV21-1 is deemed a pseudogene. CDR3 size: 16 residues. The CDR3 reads CASSKGDRGINQPQHF. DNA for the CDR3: TGTGCCAGCAGCAAAGGGGACAGGGGAATTAATCAGCCCCAGCATTTT.